This TCR beta chain was sequenced for a study of control samples from healthy donors and cancer patients. Clones were sequenced by immunoSEQ multiplex PCR, and TCRdb holds only the in-frame ones, with some missing. The table includes roughly 160,000 clones, almost 90% detected once. V trimming: 3 bases; J trimming: 5 bases; junction bases outside the gene matches: 9. CDR3 length: 16 residues. In germline, CDR1 is MNHNY, CDR2 SVGAGI (reference sequence). The sequence derives from a woman under 40 in good health. This sequence joins TRBV6-6 and TRBJ2-5; 10 nucleotides line up with TRBD2. Input material: blood. The CDR3 DNA follows: TGTGCCAGCAGTTATCTTCTAGCGGGGGTCCTGGAGACCCAGTACTTC. It specifies CASSYLLAGVLETQYF.